This paragraph covers one T cell receptor beta chain sequence. The data are from a study of blood T cell repertoires in COVID-19. Study information: Spain, Italy and the United States supplied samples that represented acute and convalescent COVID-19.

In the authors' workflow: Estimation of nucleated cell counts was performed using reference gene primer amplification. TCRdb's copy holds only in-frame clones and misses some; the assay was immunoSEQ multiplex PCR. The DNA gave D and trimming, while V, J and clone size come from that table. The repertoire has a few hundred thousand clones, approximately 89% of them found once; the top ten carry less than 5%. V lost 2 bases and J 1 base, leaving 5 bases between the germline ends. Per the germline V gene, CDR1 is SGHDN and CDR2 is FVKESK. This CDR3 is 13 amino acids long. The sequence derives from a woman in her thirties or forties who had recovered from COVID-19. Sequencing used peripheral blood. The gene calls are TRBV14 and TRBJ1-1; no firm D call. DNA for the CDR3: TGTGCCAGCAGCCAATCGGGGAACACTGAAGCTTTCTTT. Translation gives CASSQSGNTEAFF. Full variable domain (outside the CDR3, taken from reference TRBV14 and TRBJ1-1): EAGVTQFPSHSVIEKGQTVTLRCDPISGHDNLYWYRRVMGKEIKFLLHFVKESKQDESGMPNNRFLAERTGGTYSTLKVQPAELEDSGVYFCASSQSGNTEAFFGQGTRLTVV.